The 28 T cell receptor beta chains given below trace back to one sample, sequenced in a study of T cell responses to AZD1222 COVID-19 vaccine. Clones were read by immunoSEQ multiplex PCR, and TCRdb kept only the in-frame ones, dropping some. This sample has around 130,000 clones, with roughly 88% found just once. The sequencing used peripheral blood, collected on day 0 of AZD1222 vaccination. These receptor sequences come from an adult in good health.

The chain joins TRBV1 to TRBJ2-3; the table's D call TRBD2 went unverified against the DNA. TRBV1 is tagged as a pseudogene. The CDR3 runs 14 residues. CDR3 region: CTSSLLANTDTQYF. The CDR3 nucleotides are TGCACCAGCAGCTTACTAGCAAACACAGATACGCAGTATTTT.

This chain connects TRBV19 to TRBJ1-4; 7 bases line up with TRBD1. The germline gives CDR1 LNHDA, CDR2 SQIVND (reference sequence). The CDR3 totals 15 residues. V shed 9 bases and J 1 base; nucleotides not matched to a gene: 8. CDR3 amino acids: CASTDRVETNEKLFF. The CDR3 nucleotides are TGTGCCAGCACCGACAGGGTGGAAACTAATGAAAAACTGTTTTTT.

The chain carries TRBV10-2 and TRBJ1-2; 7 bases fit TRBD1. The junction had 7 bases not matched to a gene; V was cut back by 7 bases and J by 5 bases. The CDR3 sequence is 13 residues long. From germline, CDR1 is WSHSY and CDR2 SAAADI. This chain's CDR3 is CASTRDRAYGYTF. DNA for the CDR3: TGCGCCAGCACCCGTGACAGGGCTTATGGCTACACCTTC.

This clone occurred a few times. This sequence joins TRBV19 and TRBJ2-7, with D perhaps TRBD2 (5 bases). The V and J ends lost 2 bases and 7 bases respectively, with 12 bases between them. Germline CDR1 LNHDA, CDR2 SQIVND (reference sequence). The CDR3 has 13 residues. The CDR3, as DNA: TGTGCCAGTAGTATACTCGGGGAAGGGGAGCAGTACTTC. Translating it yields CASSILGEGEQYF.

This chain connects TRBV5-1 to TRBJ1-5; TRBD1 might be the D (5 bases). This CDR3 has 15 amino acids. V lost 4 bases to trimming and J lost 4 bases, with 15 bases between them. Germline V gene data show CDR1 as SGHRS and CDR2 as YFSETQ. The chain's CDR3 is CASSTGDSWNQPQHF. The CDR3 coding sequence is TGCGCCAGCAGCACCGGGGACTCCTGGAATCAGCCCCAGCATTTT. Full variable domain (rest looked up from reference TRBV5-1 and TRBJ1-5): KAGVTQTPRYLIKTRGQQVTLSCSPISGHRSVSWYQQTPGQGLQFLFEYFSETQRNKGNFPGRFSGRQFSNSRSEMNVSTLELGDSALYLCASSTGDSWNQPQHFGDGTRLSIL.

This clone was seen a few times. The V call is TRBV10-1, the J call TRBJ2-7; 9 bases fit TRBD1. Germline CDR1 is WNHNN and CDR2 is SYGVQD (reference sequence). V was pared by 6 bases and J by 4 bases, with 1 base of the junction left unmatched. The CDR3 consists of 12 residues. The CDR3 sequence: CASSGTGYEQYF. The CDR3 coding sequence is TGCGCCAGCAGCGGGACAGGGTACGAGCAGTACTTC.

This rearrangement joins TRBV27 to TRBJ1-5, with TRBD1 as a possible D gene (5 bases). The CDR3 totals 16 residues. Germline CDR1 reads MNHEY; CDR2 reads SMNVEV (reference sequence). V was clipped by 6 bases and J by 2 bases, with 17 bases between them. CDR3 coding DNA: TGTGCCAGCAGCCTGACCGGGGGGTATGGCAATCAGCCCCAGCATTTT. Amino acids: CASSLTGGYGNQPQHF.

This chain joins TRBV18 and TRBJ1-1; 7 nucleotides align to TRBD1. This CDR3 spans 14 amino acids. J gave up 3 bases and V 3 bases, and 4 bases lay outside the gene matches. Germline V gene data show CDR1 as KGHSH and CDR2 as LQKENI. The CDR3 nucleotides read TGTGCCAGCTCACCTTGGCAGGGGGACACTGAAGCTTTCTTT. Residues: CASSPWQGDTEAFF.

This clone occurred many times. This chain links TRBV11-2 with TRBJ2-7, with TRBD1 matching 9 bases. The V segment lost 2 bases and the J segment 6 bases; nucleotides outside the gene matches: 2. Germline V gene sequence: CDR1 SGHAT, CDR2 FQNNGV. The CDR3 runs to 13 residues. In DNA, the CDR3 is TGTGCCAGCAGCTTAACGGACAGGGGCGAGCAGTACTTC. It translates to CASSLTDRGEQYF. Full variable domain (rest looked up from reference TRBV11-2 and TRBJ2-7): EAGVAQSPRYKIIEKRQSVAFWCNPISGHATLYWYQQILGQGPKLLIQFQNNGVVDDSQLPKDRFSAERLKGVDSTLKIQPAKLEDSAVYLCASSLTDRGEQYFGPGTRLTVT.

The chain joins TRBV5-4 to TRBJ2-4, with D perhaps TRBD2 (7 bases). There are 16 residues in the CDR3. CDR1 and CDR2 (germline): SGHNT, YYREEE (reference sequence). The ends were cut back, 0 bases at V and 4 bases at J, with 14 bases in the middle. For the CDR3, the DNA is TGTGCCAGCAGCTTGGCAGGGCGGGGGCCGAAAAACATTCAGTACTTC. Its translation: CASSLAGRGPKNIQYF.

The chain carries TRBV19 and TRBJ1-5; 11 nucleotides agree with TRBD1. CDR1 and CDR2 (germline): LNHDA, SQIVND (reference sequence). V gave up 4 bases and J gave up 1 base; unmatched junction bases: 6. The CDR3 is 17 residues long. This CDR3 reads CASSTDRGQRSNQPQHF. CDR3 nucleotides: TGTGCCAGTAGTACGGACAGGGGGCAAAGAAGCAATCAGCCCCAGCATTTT.

This clone was seen just once. V and J are TRBV5-4 and TRBJ1-6; D call uncertain. Germline V CDR1 and CDR2: SGHNT, YYREEE (reference sequence). The CDR3 loop spans 15 amino acids. V lost 3 bases, J lost 5 bases, and 12 bases lay in between. DNA for the CDR3: TGTGCCAGCAGCTCGGGGAGGGTCAATAATTCACCCCTCCACTTT. This codes for CASSSGRVNNSPLHF.

V gene TRBV5-1 combines with J gene TRBJ1-1; no clear D. Germline V CDR1 and CDR2: SGHRS, YFSETQ. The CDR3 consists of 13 residues. Trimming took 1 base from V and 5 from J, leaving 9 bases between them. The CDR3 DNA sequence: TGCGCCAGCAGCTTGCTGGCCTTTACTGAAGCTTTCTTT. It encodes CASSLLAFTEAFF.

This chain uses TRBV5-1 with TRBJ2-3; D remains ambiguous. The CDR3 is made up of 15 amino acids. Germline CDR1 SGHRS, CDR2 YFSETQ. Trimming cost V 3 bases and J 0 bases, with 11 bases left between them. The CDR3, as DNA: TGCGCCAGCAGCTCTCAGGTCCCTAGCACAGATACGCAGTATTTT. This codes for CASSSQVPSTDTQYF.

This CDR3 reads CASSVQGLAGDEQYF. CDR3 bases: TGTGCCAGCAGTGTCCAAGGACTAGCAGGCGACGAGCAGTACTTC. The V call is TRBV2, the J call TRBJ2-7; TRBD2 agrees at 8 bases. J was trimmed by 5 bases and V by 4 bases; bases with no gene match: 10. This CDR3 comprises 15 residues. The V gene's germline CDR1 is SNHLY and CDR2 FYNNEI.

As regards this clone: Other DNA sequences in this specimen translate into the identical CDR3. The CDR3 region has the DNA TGTGCCAGCAGCTTAACTAGCGGGGGATACAATGAGCAGTTCTTC. Residues: CASSLTSGGYNEQFF. The chain couples TRBV7-3 to TRBJ2-1, with TRBD2 matching over 9 bases. V lost 0 bases, J lost 4 bases, and 1 base stayed unmatched. This CDR3 is 15 amino acids long. CDR1 SGHTA and CDR2 FQGTGA come from the germline V gene.

The rearrangement joins TRBV6-5 to TRBJ2-3; TRBD1 matches at 11 bases. V lost 0 bases and J lost 6; bases outside the gene matches: 5. Germline loops: CDR1 MNHEY, CDR2 SVGAGI. The length of the CDR3 is 16 residues. The CDR3 nucleotides are TGTGCCAGCAGTTACTCCGGGACAGGGGGTGTCGATACGCAGTATTTT. This encodes CASSYSGTGGVDTQYF.

This chain joins TRBV20-1 and TRBJ1-5; weak D call: TRBD1 (5 bases). This CDR3 has 14 residues. The germline gives CDR1 DFQATT, CDR2 SNEGSKA (reference sequence). V was pared by 3 bases and J by 3 bases, with 12 bases between. CDR3 coding DNA: TGCAGTGCTAGTAAGGGGCCCCTCAATCAGCCCCAGCATTTT. It specifies CSASKGPLNQPQHF.

The chain carries TRBV10-2 and TRBJ1-3; TRBD1 might be the D (5 bases). CDR1 is WSHSY, CDR2 SAAADI, per germline. The CDR3 length is 14 residues. V was clipped by 3 bases and J by 2 bases, with 8 bases between them. The CDR3 protein is CASSDAGPGNTIYF. The CDR3 DNA reads as TGCGCCAGCAGTGACGCGGGGCCTGGAAACACCATATATTTT.

This clone was observed a handful of times. This chain connects TRBV5-1 to TRBJ1-1, with unresolved D. The CDR3 extends over 13 amino acids. From germline, CDR1 is SGHRS and CDR2 YFSETQ. V lost 7 bases to trimming and J lost 1 base, with 11 bases between them. The CDR3 region is CASSVVGNTEAFF. Here the CDR3 DNA reads TGCGCCAGCTCGGTGGTTGGGAACACTGAAGCTTTCTTT. Complete variable domain (other parts from reference TRBV5-1 and TRBJ1-1): KAGVTQTPRYLIKTRGQQVTLSCSPISGHRSVSWYQQTPGQGLQFLFEYFSETQRNKGNFPGRFSGRQFSNSRSEMNVSTLELGDSALYLCASSVVGNTEAFFGQGTRLTVV.

The V gene is TRBV28, the J gene TRBJ1-1, with D possibly matching TRBD1 (6 bases). The V end lost 1 base, the J end lost 11 bases, and 11 bases lay between the germline ends. This CDR3 region has 12 residues. CDR1 and CDR2 (germline): MDHEN, SYDVKM. As DNA, the CDR3 is TGTGCCAGCAGTTTATATGGGCAGGGGGCTTTCTTT. Amino acids: CASSLYGQGAFF.

The J gene is TRBJ1-1, the V gene TRBV28; TRBD1 might be the D (6 bases). From germline, CDR1 is MDHEN and CDR2 SYDVKM. This CDR3 contains 16 residues. The V and J ends lost 2 bases and 0 bases respectively, with 13 bases between them. The CDR3 is CASSLLGQSMNTEAFF. The DNA of the CDR3 is TGTGCCAGCAGTTTACTGGGACAAAGCATGAACACTGAAGCTTTCTTT.

The gene calls are TRBV7-2 and TRBJ1-1; D gene ambiguous. V was shortened by 0 bases and J by 1 base, with 6 bases between the two germline ends. The CDR3 consists of 14 residues. Germline loops: CDR1 SGHTA, CDR2 FQGNSA. CDR3 amino acids: CASSLANRNTEAFF. The CDR3 DNA is TGTGCCAGCAGCTTAGCAAATCGGAACACTGAAGCTTTCTTT.

The chain combines TRBV5-1 with TRBJ2-1; 9 bases agree with TRBD1. V shed 2 bases and J 5 bases; nucleotides not matched to a gene: 2. Germline assignment: CDR1 SGHRS and CDR2 YFSETQ. The CDR3 covers 14 residues. The CDR3 DNA follows: TGCGCCAGCAGCTTTGGGACAGGGAACAATGAGCAGTTCTTC. It encodes CASSFGTGNNEQFF.

The gene calls are TRBV29-1 and TRBJ2-3; possible D gene TRBD2, 6 bases. CDR3 length: 14 amino acids. The germline V gene encodes CDR1 SQVTM and CDR2 ANQGSEA. V gave up 5 bases and J gave up 10 bases, with 22 bases separating them. The CDR3 DNA is TGCAGCGTTCTCACTAGCTGGAGTGAGGGTGCGCAGTATTTT. It codes for CSVLTSWSEGAQYF.

This clone was recorded once. J is TRBJ2-7 and V is TRBV6-2 or TRBV6-3; no clear D gene. Germline CDR1 MNHEY, CDR2 SVGEGT. The CDR3 runs to 15 residues. V dropped 5 bases and J dropped 3 bases, with 17 bases sitting between them. The CDR3, as DNA: TGTGCCAGCAGTCCCCAGTGGTCCTTACGCTACGAGCAGTACTTC. Its translation is CASSPQWSLRYEQYF.

The V gene is TRBV5-1, the J gene TRBJ1-3; TRBD1 matches at 8 bases. The CDR3 runs to 16 residues. CDR1 SGHRS and CDR2 YFSETQ come from the germline V gene. The V segment lost 1 base and the J segment 4 bases; nucleotides outside the gene matches: 7. The CDR3 region has the DNA TGCGCCAGCAGCTTGATCGGCAGGGGGCAAGGAAACACCATATATTTT. Residues: CASSLIGRGQGNTIYF.

CDR3 protein: CASSRQGAEGYTF. Here the CDR3 DNA reads TGTGCCAGCAGTCGACAGGGGGCGGAGGGCTACACCTTC. This chain joins TRBV6-5 and TRBJ1-2; 10 bases are shared with TRBD1. This CDR3 is 13 amino acids long. Germline-derived CDR1 and CDR2 are MNHEY and SVGAGI. V lost 5 bases to trimming and J lost 8 bases; unmatched junction nucleotides: 5.